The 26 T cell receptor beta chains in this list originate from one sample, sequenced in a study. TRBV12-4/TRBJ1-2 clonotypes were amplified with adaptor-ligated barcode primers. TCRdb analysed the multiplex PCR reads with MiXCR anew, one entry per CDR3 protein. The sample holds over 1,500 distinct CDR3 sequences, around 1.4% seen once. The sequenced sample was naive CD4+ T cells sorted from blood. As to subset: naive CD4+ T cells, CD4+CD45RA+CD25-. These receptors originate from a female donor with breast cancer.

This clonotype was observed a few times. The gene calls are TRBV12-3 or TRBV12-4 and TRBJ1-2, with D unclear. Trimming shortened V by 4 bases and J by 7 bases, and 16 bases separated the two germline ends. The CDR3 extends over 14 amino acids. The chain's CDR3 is CASSSSGPSSGYTF. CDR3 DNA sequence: TGTGCCAGCAGTTCCTCCGGGCCAAGCAGTGGCTACACCTTC.

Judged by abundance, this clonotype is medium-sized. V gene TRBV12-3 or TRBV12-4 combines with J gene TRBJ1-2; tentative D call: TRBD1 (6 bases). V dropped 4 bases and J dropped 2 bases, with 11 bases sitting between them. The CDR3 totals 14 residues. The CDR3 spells CASSSDRLNYGYTF. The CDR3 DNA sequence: TGTGCCAGCAGTTCGGACAGACTAAACTATGGCTACACCTTC.

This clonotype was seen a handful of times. CDR3 protein: CASSLGVNYGYTF. CDR3 DNA sequence: TGTGCCAGCAGTTTAGGAGTTAACTATGGCTACACCTTC. This sequence joins TRBV12-3 or TRBV12-4 and TRBJ1-2, with no clear D. The length of the CDR3 is 13 residues. Trimming stripped 1 base from V and 1 base from J, with 4 bases between.

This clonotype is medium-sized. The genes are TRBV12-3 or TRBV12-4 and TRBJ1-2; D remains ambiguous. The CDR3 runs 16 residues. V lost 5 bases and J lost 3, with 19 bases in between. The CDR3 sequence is CASSGRVRESDYGYTF. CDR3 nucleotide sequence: TGTGCCAGCAGTGGACGGGTAAGGGAGTCTGACTATGGCTACACCTTC.

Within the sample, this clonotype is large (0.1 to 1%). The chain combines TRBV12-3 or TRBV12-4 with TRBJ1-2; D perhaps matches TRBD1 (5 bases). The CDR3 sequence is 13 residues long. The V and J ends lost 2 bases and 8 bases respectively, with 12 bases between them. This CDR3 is CASSLMQGSGYTF. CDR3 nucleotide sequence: TGTGCCAGCAGTTTAATGCAGGGAAGCGGCTACACCTTC.

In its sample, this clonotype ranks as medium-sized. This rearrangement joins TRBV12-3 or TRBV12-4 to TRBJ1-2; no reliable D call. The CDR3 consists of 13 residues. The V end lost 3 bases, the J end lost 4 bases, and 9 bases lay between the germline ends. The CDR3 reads CASSLGGAYGYTF. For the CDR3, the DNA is TGTGCCAGCAGTTTGGGTGGAGCCTATGGCTACACCTTC.

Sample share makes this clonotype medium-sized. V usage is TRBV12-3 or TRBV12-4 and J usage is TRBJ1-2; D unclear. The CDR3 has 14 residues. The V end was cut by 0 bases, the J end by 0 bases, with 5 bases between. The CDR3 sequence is CASSLAGTNYGYTF. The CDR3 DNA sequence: TGTGCCAGCAGTTTAGCCGGTACTAACTATGGCTACACCTTC.

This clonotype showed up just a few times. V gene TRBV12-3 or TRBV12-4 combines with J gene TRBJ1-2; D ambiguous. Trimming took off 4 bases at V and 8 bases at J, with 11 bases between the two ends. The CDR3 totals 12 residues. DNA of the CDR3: TGTGCCAGCAGTTCGAGGTCCCTCGGCTACACCTTC. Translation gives CASSSRSLGYTF.

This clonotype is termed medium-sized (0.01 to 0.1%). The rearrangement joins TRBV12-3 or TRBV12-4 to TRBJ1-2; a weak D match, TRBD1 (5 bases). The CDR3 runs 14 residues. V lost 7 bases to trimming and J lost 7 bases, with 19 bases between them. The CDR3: CASTVVQGASGYTF. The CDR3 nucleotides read TGTGCCAGCACCGTAGTCCAGGGAGCTAGTGGCTACACCTTC.

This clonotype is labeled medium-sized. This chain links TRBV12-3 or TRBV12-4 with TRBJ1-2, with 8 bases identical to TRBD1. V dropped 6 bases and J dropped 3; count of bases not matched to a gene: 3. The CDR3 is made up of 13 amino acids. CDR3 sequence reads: CASSLGQDYGYTF. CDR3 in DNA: TGTGCCAGCAGCTTGGGACAGGACTATGGCTACACCTTC.

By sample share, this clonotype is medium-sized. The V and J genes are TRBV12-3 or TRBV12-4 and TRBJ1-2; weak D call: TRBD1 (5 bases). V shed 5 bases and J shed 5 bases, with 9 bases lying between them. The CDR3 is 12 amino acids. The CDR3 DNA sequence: TGTGCCAGCAGTCGGGACCGATATGGCTACACCTTC. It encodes CASSRDRYGYTF.

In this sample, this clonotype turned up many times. The chain's CDR3 is CASSFLQGNTNYGYTF. The DNA of the CDR3 is TGTGCCAGCAGTTTCTTGCAGGGAAATACTAACTATGGCTACACCTTC. This chain joins TRBV12-3 or TRBV12-4 and TRBJ1-2; tentatively, D is TRBD1 (5 bases). This CDR3 is 16 amino acids long. V lost 3 bases and J 0 bases, leaving 14 bases between the germline ends.

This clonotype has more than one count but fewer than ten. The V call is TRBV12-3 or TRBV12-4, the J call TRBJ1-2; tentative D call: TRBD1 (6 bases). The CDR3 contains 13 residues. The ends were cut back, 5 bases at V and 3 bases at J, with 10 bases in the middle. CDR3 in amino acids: CASSAGTHYGYTF. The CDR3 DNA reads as TGTGCCAGCAGTGCCGGGACACACTATGGCTACACCTTC.

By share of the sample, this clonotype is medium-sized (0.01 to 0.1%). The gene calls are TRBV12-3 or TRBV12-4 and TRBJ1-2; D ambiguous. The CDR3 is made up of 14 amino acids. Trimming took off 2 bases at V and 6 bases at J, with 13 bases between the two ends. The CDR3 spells CASSLIPLEHGYTF. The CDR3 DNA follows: TGTGCCAGCAGTTTAATACCATTGGAGCATGGCTACACCTTC.

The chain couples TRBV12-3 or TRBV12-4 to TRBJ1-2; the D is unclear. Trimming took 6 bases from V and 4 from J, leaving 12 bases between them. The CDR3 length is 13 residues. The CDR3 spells CASSNLASYGYTF. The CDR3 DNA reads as TGTGCCAGCAGCAACCTTGCGAGCTATGGCTACACCTTC.

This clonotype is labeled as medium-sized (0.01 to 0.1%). The CDR3 DNA follows: TGTGCCAGCAGTCCTATCAACTATGGCTACACCTTC. Its protein product is CASSPINYGYTF. This sequence joins TRBV12-3 or TRBV12-4 and TRBJ1-2; D gene uncertain. The ends were cut back, 5 bases at V and 2 bases at J, with 6 bases in the middle. This CDR3 comprises 12 residues.

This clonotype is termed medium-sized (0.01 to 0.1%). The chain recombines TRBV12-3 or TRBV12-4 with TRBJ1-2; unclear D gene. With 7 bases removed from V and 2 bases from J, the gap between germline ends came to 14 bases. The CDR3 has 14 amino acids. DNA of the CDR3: TGTGCCAGCATTCCGAGCGGCGGGAACTATGGCTACACCTTC. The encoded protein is CASIPSGGNYGYTF.

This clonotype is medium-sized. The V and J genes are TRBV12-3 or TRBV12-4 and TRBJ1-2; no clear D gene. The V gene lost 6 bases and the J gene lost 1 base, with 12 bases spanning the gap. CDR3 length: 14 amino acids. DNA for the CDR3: TGTGCCAGCAGCCAACACTCCATTAACTATGGCTACACCTTC. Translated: CASSQHSINYGYTF.

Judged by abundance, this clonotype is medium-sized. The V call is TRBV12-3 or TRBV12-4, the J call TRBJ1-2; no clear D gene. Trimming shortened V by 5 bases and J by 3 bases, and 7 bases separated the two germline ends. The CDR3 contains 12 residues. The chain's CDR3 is CASSHSDYGYTF. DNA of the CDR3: TGTGCCAGCAGTCACTCAGACTATGGCTACACCTTC.

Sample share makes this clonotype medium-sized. As DNA, the CDR3 is TGTGCCAGCATCCCGACAGGGAATAACTATGGCTACACCTTC. Translation: CASIPTGNNYGYTF. V and J are TRBV12-3 or TRBV12-4 and TRBJ1-2; 7 bases map to TRBD1. The CDR3 runs to 14 residues. V lost 7 bases and J lost 1; bases outside the gene matches: 6.

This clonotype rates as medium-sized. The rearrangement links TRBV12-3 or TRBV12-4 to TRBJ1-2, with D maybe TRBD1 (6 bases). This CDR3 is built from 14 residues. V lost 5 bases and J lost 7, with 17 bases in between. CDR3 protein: CASSPNRDNSGYTF. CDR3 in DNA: TGTGCCAGCAGTCCGAATCGGGACAATTCTGGCTACACCTTC.

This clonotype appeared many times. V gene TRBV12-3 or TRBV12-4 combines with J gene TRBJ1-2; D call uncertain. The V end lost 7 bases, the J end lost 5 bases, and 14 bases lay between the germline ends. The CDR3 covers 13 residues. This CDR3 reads CASTNGLRYGYTF. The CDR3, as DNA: TGTGCCAGCACCAACGGGTTACGATATGGCTACACCTTC.

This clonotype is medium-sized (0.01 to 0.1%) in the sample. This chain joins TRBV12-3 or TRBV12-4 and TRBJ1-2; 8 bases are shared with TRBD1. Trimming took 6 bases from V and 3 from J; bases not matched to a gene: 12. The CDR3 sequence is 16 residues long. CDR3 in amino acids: CASRATTDRADYGYTF. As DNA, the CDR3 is TGTGCCAGCAGGGCCACAACGGACAGGGCTGACTATGGCTACACCTTC.

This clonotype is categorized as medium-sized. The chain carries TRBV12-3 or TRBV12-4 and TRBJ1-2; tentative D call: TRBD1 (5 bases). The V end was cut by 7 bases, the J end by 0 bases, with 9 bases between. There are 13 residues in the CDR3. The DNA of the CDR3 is TGTGCCAGCACCAGACAGACTAACTATGGCTACACCTTC. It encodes CASTRQTNYGYTF.

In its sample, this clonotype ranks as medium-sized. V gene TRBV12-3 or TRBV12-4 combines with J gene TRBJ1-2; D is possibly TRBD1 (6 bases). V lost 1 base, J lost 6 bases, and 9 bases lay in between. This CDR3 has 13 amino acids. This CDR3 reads CASSLGTVNGYTF. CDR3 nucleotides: TGTGCCAGCAGTTTAGGGACAGTGAATGGCTACACCTTC.

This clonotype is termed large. The DNA for the CDR3 is TGTGCCAGCATTATGGTGAACTATGGCTACACCTTC. It codes for CASIMVNYGYTF. This chain links TRBV12-3 or TRBV12-4 with TRBJ1-2; D remains ambiguous. Trimming removed 7 bases from V and 2 bases from J, with 8 bases in between. This CDR3 has 12 amino acids.